These 15 T cell receptor beta chains originate from one sample sequenced in a study of shared clonotypes between healthy human individuals. Profiled with immunoSEQ multiplex PCR; TCRdb holds only in-frame clones, not every one. The table records 2 million to 3 million clones, 93% of them present only once. The sequencing sample was made of naive CD4+ T cells from PBMCs. Subset reported: CD45RA+ positively selected. These receptor sequences come from a man between 18 and 35 years old in good health. Some clones in this sample may be carry-over from other donors' samples.

As to this clone: This specimen includes other DNA sequences encoding the same CDR3. The chain joins TRBV7-9 to TRBJ2-1; no definite D call. Per germline, CDR1 SEHNR and CDR2 FQNEAQ (reference sequence). The length of the CDR3 is 11 residues. Trimming shortened V by 5 bases and J by 4 bases, and 3 bases separated the two germline ends. The CDR3 reads CASSRYNEQFF. CDR3 nucleotides: TGTGCCAGCAGCCGATACAATGAGCAGTTCTTC.

As concerns this clone: This may be a read error: a much more frequent sequence differs by one nucleotide. Other DNA sequences from this sample encode an identical CDR3 as well. The chain combines TRBV18 with TRBJ2-3; no clear D gene. V lost 1 base and J lost 2, with 4 bases in between. The CDR3 is made up of 13 amino acids. Germline lookup yields CDR1 KGHSH and CDR2 LQKENI. For the CDR3, the DNA is TGTGCCAGCTCACCACTGAACACAGATACGCAGTATTTT. Translated: CASSPLNTDTQYF.

The chain employs TRBV19 and TRBJ1-1; 8 bases are shared with TRBD1. The trim removed 4 bases at V and 0 bases at J, leaving 4 bases unmatched. CDR1 is LNHDA and CDR2 is SQIVND in the germline V gene (reference sequence). The CDR3 is 15 amino acids. CDR3: CASSNPGGVNTEAFF. The CDR3 bases are TGTGCCAGTAGTAATCCAGGGGGCGTGAACACTGAAGCTTTCTTT.

This clone occurred a few times. The V gene is TRBV19, the J gene TRBJ1-5; 7 positions match TRBD1. Germline V gene sequence: CDR1 LNHDA, CDR2 SQIVND (reference sequence). This CDR3 has 16 residues. Trimming took 6 bases from V and 0 from J; bases not matched to a gene: 8. The CDR3 is CASSRDRTYSNQPQHF. The CDR3 coding sequence is TGTGCCAGTAGCAGGGACAGAACATATAGCAATCAGCCCCAGCATTTT.

V and J are TRBV5-1 and TRBJ2-3, with D uncertain. In germline, CDR1 is SGHRS, CDR2 YFSETQ. The CDR3 length is 13 residues. The germline V and J ends were trimmed by 4 bases and 4 bases, with 10 bases remaining between them. Written as DNA, the CDR3 is TGCGCCAGCAGCGCCGACGTGTCAGATACGCAGTATTTT. Protein: CASSADVSDTQYF.

This chain connects TRBV28 to TRBJ2-4; D is uncertain. The V gene lost 7 bases and the J gene lost 0 bases, with 13 bases spanning the gap. CDR1 MDHEN and CDR2 SYDVKM come from the germline V gene. CDR3 length: 15 residues. CDR3 nucleotide sequence: TGTGCCAGCACCCTCGGTCCCATAGCCAAAAACATTCAGTACTTC. Protein: CASTLGPIAKNIQYF.

This sequence joins TRBV2 and TRBJ2-7, with no clear D. The CDR3 totals 12 residues. Trimming removed 7 bases from V and 4 bases from J, with 11 bases in between. The germline V gene has CDR1 SNHLY and CDR2 FYNNEI. CDR3: CASTLPGYEQYF. The CDR3 bases are TGTGCCAGCACCCTCCCGGGTTACGAGCAGTACTTC.

Notes on this clone: Other nucleotide sequences in the sample specify the same CDR3. This sequence joins TRBV7-2 and TRBJ2-5; TRBD2 matches 13 bases. With V trimmed by 5 bases and J by 5 bases, 8 bases remained unmatched. The germline CDR1 and CDR2 sequences are SGHTA and FQGNSA. This CDR3 contains 16 residues. The CDR3 DNA is TGTGCCAGCAGCCTCAGACTAGCGGGAGGCGGGGAGACCCAGTACTTC. The encoded protein is CASSLRLAGGGETQYF.

This clone has a single count. Other DNA sequences in the same sample also yield this CDR3. This rearrangement joins TRBV28 to TRBJ2-6; D gene unclear. The CDR3 spans 15 residues. The germline V and J ends were trimmed by 6 bases and 0 bases, with 9 bases remaining between them. Looked up from germline, CDR1 is MDHEN and CDR2 is SYDVKM. The CDR3 spells CASSTSSSGANVLTF. CDR3 nucleotides: TGTGCCAGCAGCACCTCAAGCTCTGGGGCCAACGTCCTGACTTTC.

The chain recombines TRBV9 with TRBJ2-7; 7 nucleotides align to TRBD1. The CDR3 covers 16 residues. The V gene's germline CDR1 is SGDLS and CDR2 YYNGEE. Trimming removed 0 bases from V and 2 bases from J; junction bases left unmatched: 8. CDR3 amino acids: CASSVAGPTGAYEQYF. The CDR3, as DNA: TGTGCCAGCAGCGTAGCGGGGCCCACAGGGGCCTACGAGCAGTACTTC.

The chain couples TRBV28 to TRBJ2-7; D ambiguous. From germline, CDR1 is MDHEN and CDR2 SYDVKM. CDR3 size: 14 residues. Trimming took 4 bases from V and 0 from J, leaving 10 bases between them. CDR3 sequence reads: CASSYGRSSYEQYF. CDR3 DNA: TGTGCCAGCAGTTACGGGCGCAGCTCCTACGAGCAGTACTTC.

The chain carries TRBV5-1 and TRBJ1-5; unclear D gene. This CDR3 comprises 15 residues. The V end was cut by 0 bases, the J end by 5 bases, with 12 bases between. Germline lookup yields CDR1 SGHRS and CDR2 YFSETQ. CDR3 loop: CASSLGPSWDQPQHF. The CDR3 bases are TGCGCCAGCAGCTTGGGACCATCGTGGGATCAGCCCCAGCATTTT.

The rearrangement uses TRBV6-5 and TRBJ1-1, with no clear D. Trimming removed 6 bases from V and 4 bases from J, with 12 bases in between. CDR3 length equals 13 residues. In germline, CDR1 is MNHEY, CDR2 SVGAGI. The CDR3 sequence: CASSLIPGTEAFF. The CDR3 DNA sequence: TGTGCCAGCAGCCTCATCCCGGGCACTGAAGCTTTCTTT.

The V and J genes are TRBV4-2 and TRBJ1-3, with D possibly matching TRBD1 (5 bases). This CDR3 contains 15 residues. Trimming left V 0 bases short and J 8 bases short, with 14 bases between. Germline V gene data show CDR1 as LGHNA and CDR2 as YNFKEQ. CDR3 region: CASSQDLARADTIYF. The CDR3 region has the DNA TGTGCCAGCAGCCAAGATCTTGCCAGGGCGGACACCATATATTTT.

The chain uses TRBV5-1 and TRBJ1-4, with TRBD1 matching 8 bases. This CDR3 comprises 15 residues. In germline, CDR1 is SGHRS, CDR2 YFSETQ. Unmatched junction bases numbered 6, after V lost 1 base and J lost 7 bases. In DNA, the CDR3 is TGCGCCAGCAGCTTGTCAGGGGGCATTTTTGAAAAACTGTTTTTT. This gives the protein CASSLSGGIFEKLFF.